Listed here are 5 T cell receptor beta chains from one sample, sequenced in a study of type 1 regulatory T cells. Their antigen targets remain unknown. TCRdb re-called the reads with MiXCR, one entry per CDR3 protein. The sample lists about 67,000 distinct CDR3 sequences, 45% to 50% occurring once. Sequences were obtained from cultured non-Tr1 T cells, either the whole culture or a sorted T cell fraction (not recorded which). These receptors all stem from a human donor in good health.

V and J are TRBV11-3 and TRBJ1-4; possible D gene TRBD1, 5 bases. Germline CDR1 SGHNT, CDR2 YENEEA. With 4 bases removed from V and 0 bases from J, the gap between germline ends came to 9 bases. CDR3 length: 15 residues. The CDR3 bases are TGTGCCAGCAGCTCCCAGGGTCCAACTAATGAAAAACTGTTTTTT. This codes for CASSSQGPTNEKLFF.

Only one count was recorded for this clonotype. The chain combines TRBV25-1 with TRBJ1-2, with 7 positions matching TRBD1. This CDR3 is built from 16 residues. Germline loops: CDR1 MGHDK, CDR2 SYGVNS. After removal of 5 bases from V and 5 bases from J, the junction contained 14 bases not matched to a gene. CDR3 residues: CASSPNVGRGVYGYTF. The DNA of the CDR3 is TGTGCCAGCAGTCCAAACGTCGGCAGGGGGGTTTATGGCTACACCTTC.

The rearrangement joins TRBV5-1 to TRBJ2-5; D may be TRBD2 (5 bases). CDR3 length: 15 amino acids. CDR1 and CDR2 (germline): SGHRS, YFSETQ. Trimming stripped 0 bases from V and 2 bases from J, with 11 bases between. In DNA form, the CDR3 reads TGCGCCAGCAGCTTGGCCGGGGAGATACAAGAGACCCAGTACTTC. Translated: CASSLAGEIQETQYF.

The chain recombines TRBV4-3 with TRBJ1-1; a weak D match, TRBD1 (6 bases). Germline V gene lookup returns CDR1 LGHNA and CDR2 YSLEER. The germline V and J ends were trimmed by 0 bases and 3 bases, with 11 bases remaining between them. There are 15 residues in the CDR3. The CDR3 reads CASSQDIRGDTEAFF. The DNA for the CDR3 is TGCGCCAGCAGCCAAGATATCAGGGGTGACACTGAAGCTTTCTTT.

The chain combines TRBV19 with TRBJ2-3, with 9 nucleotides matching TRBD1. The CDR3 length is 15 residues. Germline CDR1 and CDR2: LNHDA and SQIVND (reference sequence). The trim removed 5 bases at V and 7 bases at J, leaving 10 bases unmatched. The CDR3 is CASSPSPGTGNTQYF. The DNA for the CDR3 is TGTGCCAGTAGTCCTAGTCCCGGGACAGGGAATACGCAGTATTTT.